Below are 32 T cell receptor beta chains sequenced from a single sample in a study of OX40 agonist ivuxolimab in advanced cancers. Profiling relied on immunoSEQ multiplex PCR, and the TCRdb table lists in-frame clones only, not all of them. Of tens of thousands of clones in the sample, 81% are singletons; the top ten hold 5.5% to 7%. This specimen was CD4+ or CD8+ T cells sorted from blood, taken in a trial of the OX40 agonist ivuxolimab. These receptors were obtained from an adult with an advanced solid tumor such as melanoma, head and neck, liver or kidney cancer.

The CDR3 here is CASRDPWASYEQYF. The CDR3 nucleotides read TGTGCCAGCAGGGATCCGTGGGCATCCTACGAGCAGTACTTC. This chain joins TRBV11-2 and TRBJ2-7, with unresolved D. V gave up 6 bases and J gave up 1 base, with 13 bases separating them. In germline, CDR1 is SGHAT, CDR2 FQNNGV. CDR3 length equals 14 residues.

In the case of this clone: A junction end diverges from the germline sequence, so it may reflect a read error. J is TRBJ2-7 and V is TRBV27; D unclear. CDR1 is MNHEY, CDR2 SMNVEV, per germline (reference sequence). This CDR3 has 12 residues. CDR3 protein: CASSSPTYKQYF. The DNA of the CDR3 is TGTGCCAGCAGTTCTCCTACCTACAAGCAGTACTTC.

The CDR3 region is CASSLTSNYGYTF. Here the CDR3 DNA reads TGTGCCAGCAGTTTGACGTCTAACTATGGCTACACCTTC. The chain recombines TRBV6-6 with TRBJ1-2, with D unresolved. This CDR3 contains 13 residues. V was pared by 4 bases and J by 0 bases, with 6 bases between. Germline CDR1 MNHNY, CDR2 SVGAGI (reference sequence).

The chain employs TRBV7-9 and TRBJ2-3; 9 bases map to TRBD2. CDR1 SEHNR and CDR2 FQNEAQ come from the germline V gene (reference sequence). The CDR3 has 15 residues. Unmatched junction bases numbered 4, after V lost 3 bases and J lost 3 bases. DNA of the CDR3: TGTGCCAGCAGCTTTAGCGGGGGAGGTACAGATACGCAGTATTTT. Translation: CASSFSGGGTDTQYF.

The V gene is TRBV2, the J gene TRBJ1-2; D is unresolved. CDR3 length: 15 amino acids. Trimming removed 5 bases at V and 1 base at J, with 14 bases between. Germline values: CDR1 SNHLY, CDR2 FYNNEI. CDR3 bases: TGTGCCAGCAGTTCGGACGGAGTATTTAACTATGGCTACACCTTC. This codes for CASSSDGVFNYGYTF.

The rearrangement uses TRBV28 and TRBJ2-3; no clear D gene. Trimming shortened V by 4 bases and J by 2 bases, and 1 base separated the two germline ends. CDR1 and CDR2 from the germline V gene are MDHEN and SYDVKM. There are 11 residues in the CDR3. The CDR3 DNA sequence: TGTGCCAGCAGTTACACAGATACGCAGTATTTT. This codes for CASSYTDTQYF.

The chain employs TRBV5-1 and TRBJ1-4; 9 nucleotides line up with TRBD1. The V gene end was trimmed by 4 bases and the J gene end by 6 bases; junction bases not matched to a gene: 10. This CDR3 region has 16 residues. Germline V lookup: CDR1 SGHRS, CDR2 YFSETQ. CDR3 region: CASSLSDRGGDEKLFF. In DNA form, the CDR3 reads TGCGCCAGCAGCCTATCGGACAGGGGAGGAGATGAAAAACTGTTTTTT.

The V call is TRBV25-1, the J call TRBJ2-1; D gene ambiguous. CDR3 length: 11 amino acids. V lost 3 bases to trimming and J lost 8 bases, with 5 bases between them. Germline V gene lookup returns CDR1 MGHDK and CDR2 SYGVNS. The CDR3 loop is CASSDSYEQFF. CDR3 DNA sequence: TGTGCCAGCAGTGACAGCTATGAGCAGTTCTTC.

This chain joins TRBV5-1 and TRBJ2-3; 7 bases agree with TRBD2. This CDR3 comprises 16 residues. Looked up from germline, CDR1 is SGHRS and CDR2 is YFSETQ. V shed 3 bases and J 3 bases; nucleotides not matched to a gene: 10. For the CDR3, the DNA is TGCGCCAGCAGCTCGCTAGCGGTCCAGGAAACAGATACGCAGTATTTT. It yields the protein CASSSLAVQETDTQYF.

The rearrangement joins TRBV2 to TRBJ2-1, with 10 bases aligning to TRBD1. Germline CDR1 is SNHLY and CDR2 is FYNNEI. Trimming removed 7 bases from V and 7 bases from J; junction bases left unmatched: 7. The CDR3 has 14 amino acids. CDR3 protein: CASTPGQGSNEQFF. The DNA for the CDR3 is TGTGCCAGCACCCCGGGACAGGGGAGTAATGAGCAGTTCTTC.

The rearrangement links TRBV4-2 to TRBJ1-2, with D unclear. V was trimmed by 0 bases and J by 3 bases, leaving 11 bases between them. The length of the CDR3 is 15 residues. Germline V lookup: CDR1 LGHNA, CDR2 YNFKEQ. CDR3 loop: CASSQDRNGDYGYTF. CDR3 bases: TGTGCCAGCAGCCAAGATCGTAACGGTGACTATGGCTACACCTTC.

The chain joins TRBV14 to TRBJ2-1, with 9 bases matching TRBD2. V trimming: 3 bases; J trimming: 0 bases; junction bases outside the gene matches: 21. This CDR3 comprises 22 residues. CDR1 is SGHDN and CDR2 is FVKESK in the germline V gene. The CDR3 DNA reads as TGTGCCAGCAGCCACCCCGACCCTAGCGGGATTCTTCAACCCATCTCCTACAATGAGCAGTTCTTC. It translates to CASSHPDPSGILQPISYNEQFF.

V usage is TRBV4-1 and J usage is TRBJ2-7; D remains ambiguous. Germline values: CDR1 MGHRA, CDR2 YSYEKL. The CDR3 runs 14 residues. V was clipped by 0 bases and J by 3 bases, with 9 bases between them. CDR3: CASSQEVGNYEQYV. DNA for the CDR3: TGCGCCAGCAGCCAAGAGGTAGGCAACTACGAGCAGTACGTC.

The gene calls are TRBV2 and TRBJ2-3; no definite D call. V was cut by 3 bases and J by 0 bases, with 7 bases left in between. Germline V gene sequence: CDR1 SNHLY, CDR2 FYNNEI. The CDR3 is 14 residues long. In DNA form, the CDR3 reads TGTGCCAGCAGTGATGAATCTAGCACAGATACGCAGTATTTT. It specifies CASSDESSTDTQYF. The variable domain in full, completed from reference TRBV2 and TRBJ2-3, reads EPEVTQTPSHQVTQMGQEVILRCVPISNHLYFYWYRQILGQKVEFLVSFYNNEISEKSEIFDDQFSVERPDGSNFTLKIRSTKLEDSAMYFCASSDESSTDTQYFGPGTRLTVL.

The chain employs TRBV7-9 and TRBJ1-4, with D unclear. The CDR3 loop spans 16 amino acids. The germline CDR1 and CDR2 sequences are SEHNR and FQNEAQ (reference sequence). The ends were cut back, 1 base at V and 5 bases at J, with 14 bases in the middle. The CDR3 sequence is CASSLVLTAENEKLFF. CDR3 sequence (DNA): TGTGCCAGCAGCTTAGTATTAACAGCCGAGAATGAAAAACTGTTTTTT. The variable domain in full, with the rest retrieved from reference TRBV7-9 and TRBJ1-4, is DTGVSQNPRHKITKRGQNVTFRCDPISEHNRLYWYRQTLGQGPEFLTYFQNEAQLEKSRLLSDRFSAERPKGSFSTLEIQRTEQGDSAMYLCASSLVLTAENEKLFFGSGTQLSVL.

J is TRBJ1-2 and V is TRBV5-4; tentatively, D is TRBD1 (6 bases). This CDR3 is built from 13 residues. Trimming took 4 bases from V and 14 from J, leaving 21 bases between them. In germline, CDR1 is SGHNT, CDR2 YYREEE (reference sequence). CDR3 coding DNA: TGTGCCAGCAGCCCCCTCCCGCACAGGGATGGTACCTTC. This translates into CASSPLPHRDGTF.

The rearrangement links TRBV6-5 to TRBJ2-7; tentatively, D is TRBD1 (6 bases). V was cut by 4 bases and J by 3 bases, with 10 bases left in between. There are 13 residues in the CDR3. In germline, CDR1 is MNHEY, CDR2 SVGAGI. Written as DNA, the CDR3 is TGTGCCAGCAGTTCGACCAGGGGCTACGAGCAGTACGTC. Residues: CASSSTRGYEQYV.

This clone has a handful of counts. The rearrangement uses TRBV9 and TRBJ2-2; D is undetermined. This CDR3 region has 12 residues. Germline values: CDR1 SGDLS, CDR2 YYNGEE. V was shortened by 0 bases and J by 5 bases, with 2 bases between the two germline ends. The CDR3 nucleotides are TGTGCCAGCAGCGTAGAAACCGGGGAGCTGTTTTTT. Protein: CASSVETGELFF.

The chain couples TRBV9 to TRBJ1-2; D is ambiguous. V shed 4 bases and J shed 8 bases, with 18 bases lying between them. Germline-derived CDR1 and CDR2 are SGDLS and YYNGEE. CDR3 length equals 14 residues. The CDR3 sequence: CASSRDSDPRGYTF. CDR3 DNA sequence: TGTGCCAGCAGCCGGGATTCTGACCCGCGGGGCTACACCTTC.

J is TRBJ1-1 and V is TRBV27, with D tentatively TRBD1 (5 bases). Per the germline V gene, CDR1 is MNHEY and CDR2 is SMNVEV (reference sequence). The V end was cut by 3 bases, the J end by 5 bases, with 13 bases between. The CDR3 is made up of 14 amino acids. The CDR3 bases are TGTGCCAGCAGTTTCGGGGGATTGCCTACTGAAGCTTTCTTT. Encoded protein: CASSFGGLPTEAFF.

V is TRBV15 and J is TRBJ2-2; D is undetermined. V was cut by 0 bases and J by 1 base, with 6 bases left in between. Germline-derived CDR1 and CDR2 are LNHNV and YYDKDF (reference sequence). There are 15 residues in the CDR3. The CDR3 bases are TGTGCCACCAGCAGAGATCTTGGGAACACCGGGGAGCTGTTTTTT. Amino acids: CATSRDLGNTGELFF.

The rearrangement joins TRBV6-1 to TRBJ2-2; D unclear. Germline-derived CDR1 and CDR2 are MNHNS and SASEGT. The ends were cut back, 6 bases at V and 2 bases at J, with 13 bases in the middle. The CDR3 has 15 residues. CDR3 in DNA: TGTGCCAGCAGAGTCTTAAATTCTAACACCGGGGAGCTGTTTTTT. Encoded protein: CASRVLNSNTGELFF.

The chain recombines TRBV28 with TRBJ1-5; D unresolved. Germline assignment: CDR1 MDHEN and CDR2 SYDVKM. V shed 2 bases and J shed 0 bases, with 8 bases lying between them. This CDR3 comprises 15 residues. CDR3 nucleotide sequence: TGTGCCAGCAGTTTAACCCAGTTTAGCAATCAGCCCCAGCATTTT. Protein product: CASSLTQFSNQPQHF.

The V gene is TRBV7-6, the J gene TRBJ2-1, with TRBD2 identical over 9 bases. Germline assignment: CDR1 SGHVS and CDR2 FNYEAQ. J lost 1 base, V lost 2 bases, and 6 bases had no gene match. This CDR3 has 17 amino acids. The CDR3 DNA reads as TGTGCCAGCAGCTTACGACTAGCGGAGCGATCCTACAATGAGCAGTTCTTC. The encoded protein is CASSLRLAERSYNEQFF. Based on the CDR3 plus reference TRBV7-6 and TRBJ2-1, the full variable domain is GAGVSQSPRYKVTKRGQDVALRCDPISGHVSLYWYRQALGQGPEFLTYFNYEAQQDKSGLPNDRFSAERPEGSISTLTIQRTEQRDSAMYRCASSLRLAERSYNEQFFGPGTRLTVL.

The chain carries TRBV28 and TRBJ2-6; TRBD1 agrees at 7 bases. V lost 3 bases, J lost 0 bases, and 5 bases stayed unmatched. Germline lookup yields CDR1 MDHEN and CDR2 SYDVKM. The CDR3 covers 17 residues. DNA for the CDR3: TGTGCCAGCAGTTTTGACAGGGCTAGCTCTGGGGCCAACGTCCTGACTTTC. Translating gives CASSFDRASSGANVLTF.

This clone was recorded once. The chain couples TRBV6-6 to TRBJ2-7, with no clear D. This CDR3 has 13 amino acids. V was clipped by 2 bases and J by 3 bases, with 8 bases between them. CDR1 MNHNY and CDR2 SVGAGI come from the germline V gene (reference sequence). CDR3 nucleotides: TGTGCCAGCAGTTACGGCACCTTCTACGAGCAGTACTTC. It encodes CASSYGTFYEQYF.

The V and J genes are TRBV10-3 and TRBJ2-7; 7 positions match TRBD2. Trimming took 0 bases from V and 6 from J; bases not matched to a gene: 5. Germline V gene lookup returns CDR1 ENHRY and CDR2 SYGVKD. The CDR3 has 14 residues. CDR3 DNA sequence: TGTGCCATCAGTGAGTCGGGGGGGGGACCCGAGCAGTACTTC. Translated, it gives CAISESGGGPEQYF.

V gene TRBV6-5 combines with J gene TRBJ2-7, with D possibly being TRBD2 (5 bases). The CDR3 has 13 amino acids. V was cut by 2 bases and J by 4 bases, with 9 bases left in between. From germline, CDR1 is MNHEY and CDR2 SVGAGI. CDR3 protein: CASSYEGQYEQYF. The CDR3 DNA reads TGTGCCAGCAGTTACGAGGGCCAGTACGAGCAGTACTTC.

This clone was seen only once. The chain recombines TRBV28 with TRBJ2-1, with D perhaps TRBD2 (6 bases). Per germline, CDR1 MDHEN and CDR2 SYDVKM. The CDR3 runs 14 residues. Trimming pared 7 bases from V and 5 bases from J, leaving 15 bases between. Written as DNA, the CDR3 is TGTGCCAGCATTCCGACTAGTGATCACAATGAGCAGTTCTTC. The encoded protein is CASIPTSDHNEQFF.

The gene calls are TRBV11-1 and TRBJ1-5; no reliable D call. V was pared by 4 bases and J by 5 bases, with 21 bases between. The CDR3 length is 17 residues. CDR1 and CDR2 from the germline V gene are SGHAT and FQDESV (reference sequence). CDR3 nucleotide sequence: TGTGCCAGCAGCTCTCTGTCGAGGGCCCTTAGGGATCAGCCCCAGCATTTT. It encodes CASSSLSRALRDQPQHF.

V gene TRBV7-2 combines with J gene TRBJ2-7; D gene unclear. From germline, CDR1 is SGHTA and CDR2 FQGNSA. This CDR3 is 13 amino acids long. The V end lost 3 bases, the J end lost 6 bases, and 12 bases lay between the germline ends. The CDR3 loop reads CASSFGGPREQYF. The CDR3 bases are TGTGCCAGCAGCTTTGGTGGACCACGCGAGCAGTACTTC.

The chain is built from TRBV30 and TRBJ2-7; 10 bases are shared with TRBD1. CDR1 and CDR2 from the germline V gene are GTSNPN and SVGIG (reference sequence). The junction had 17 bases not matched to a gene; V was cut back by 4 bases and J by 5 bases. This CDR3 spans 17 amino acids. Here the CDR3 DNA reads TGTGCCTGGACTTGGTGTAACGTAGGGACAGGGGAAAACGAGCAGTACGTC. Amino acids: CAWTWCNVGTGENEQYV.